This T cell receptor (beta chain) was sequenced for a study of blood T cell repertoires in COVID-19. As regards this clone: Distinct nucleotide sequences in the sample also encode this CDR3.

Germline CDR1 and CDR2: MDHEN and SYDVKM. The CDR3 runs 11 residues. Between the trimmed V and J ends, which lost 5 bases and 7 bases, there was a span of 6 bases. The repertoire was sequenced with immunoSEQ multiplex PCR; TCRdb's copy has only in-frame clones and lacks some. The sample holds 150,000 to 200,000 clones, 80% to 90% seen once. What was sequenced was peripheral blood. This TCR derives from a man in his sixties with acute or convalescent COVID-19. The rearrangement joins TRBV28 to TRBJ2-1; D gene uncertain. The CDR3 nucleotides read TGTGCCAGCAGTCCGAGAAATGAGCAGTTCTTC. Its translation is CASSPRNEQFF.